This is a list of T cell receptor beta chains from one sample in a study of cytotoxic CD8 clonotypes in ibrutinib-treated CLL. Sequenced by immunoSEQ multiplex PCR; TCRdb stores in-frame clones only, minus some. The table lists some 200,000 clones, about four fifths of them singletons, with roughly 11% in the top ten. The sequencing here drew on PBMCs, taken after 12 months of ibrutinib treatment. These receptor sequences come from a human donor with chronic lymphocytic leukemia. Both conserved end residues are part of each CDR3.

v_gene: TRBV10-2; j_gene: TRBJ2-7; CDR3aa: CASSAASTYEQYF
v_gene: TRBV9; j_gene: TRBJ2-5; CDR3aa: CASSVTGTSGNGEETQYF
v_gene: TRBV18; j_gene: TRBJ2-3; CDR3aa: CASSPGTDTQYF
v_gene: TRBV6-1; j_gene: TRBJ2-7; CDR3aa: CASSSGLAAREQYF
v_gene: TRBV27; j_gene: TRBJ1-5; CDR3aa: CASSLGSNQPQHF
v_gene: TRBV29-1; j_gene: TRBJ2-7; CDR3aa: CSALTGERYEQYF
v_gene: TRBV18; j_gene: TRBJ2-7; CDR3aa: CASSPPWPDTDEQYF
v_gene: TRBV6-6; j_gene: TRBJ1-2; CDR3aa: CASSYLEGSGYTF
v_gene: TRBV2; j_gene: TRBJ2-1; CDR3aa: CASRPGLGSYNEQFF
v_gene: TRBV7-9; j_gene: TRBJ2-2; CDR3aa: CATQGWTNTGELFF
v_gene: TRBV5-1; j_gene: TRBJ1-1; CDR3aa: CASSLMGTGEGSAFF
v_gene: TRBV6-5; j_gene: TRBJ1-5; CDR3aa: CASSSTGDDSNQPQHF
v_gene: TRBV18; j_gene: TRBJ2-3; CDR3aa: CASSPPRDTQYF
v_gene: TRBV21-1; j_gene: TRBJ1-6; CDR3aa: CASSKGIFSPLHF
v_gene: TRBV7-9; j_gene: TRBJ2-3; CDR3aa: CASSEPFSIAGYTQYF
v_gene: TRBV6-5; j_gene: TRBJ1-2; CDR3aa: CASSYYGSTNYGYTF
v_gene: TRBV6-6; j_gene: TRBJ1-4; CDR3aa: CASRKTRHRGEKLFF
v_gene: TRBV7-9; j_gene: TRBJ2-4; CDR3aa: CASSLDGRVGAPTKNIQYF
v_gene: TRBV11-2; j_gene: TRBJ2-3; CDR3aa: CASSPTQGTSGPETDTQYF
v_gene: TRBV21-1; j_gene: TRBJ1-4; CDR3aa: CASSVQENEKLFF
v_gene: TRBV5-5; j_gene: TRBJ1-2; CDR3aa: CASSLGGGKSNYGYTF
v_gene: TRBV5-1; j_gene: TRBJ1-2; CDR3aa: CASSADLPRFNYGYTF
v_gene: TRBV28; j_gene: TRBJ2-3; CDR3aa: CASSFTSGMDTQYF
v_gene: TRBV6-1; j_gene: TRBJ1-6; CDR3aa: CASTIQGQNSPLHF
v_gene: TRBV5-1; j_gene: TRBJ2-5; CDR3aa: CASRAQQETQYF
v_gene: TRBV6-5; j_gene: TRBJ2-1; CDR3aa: CASSYLYEQFF
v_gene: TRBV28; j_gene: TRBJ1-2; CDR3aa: CASGTSIYGYTF